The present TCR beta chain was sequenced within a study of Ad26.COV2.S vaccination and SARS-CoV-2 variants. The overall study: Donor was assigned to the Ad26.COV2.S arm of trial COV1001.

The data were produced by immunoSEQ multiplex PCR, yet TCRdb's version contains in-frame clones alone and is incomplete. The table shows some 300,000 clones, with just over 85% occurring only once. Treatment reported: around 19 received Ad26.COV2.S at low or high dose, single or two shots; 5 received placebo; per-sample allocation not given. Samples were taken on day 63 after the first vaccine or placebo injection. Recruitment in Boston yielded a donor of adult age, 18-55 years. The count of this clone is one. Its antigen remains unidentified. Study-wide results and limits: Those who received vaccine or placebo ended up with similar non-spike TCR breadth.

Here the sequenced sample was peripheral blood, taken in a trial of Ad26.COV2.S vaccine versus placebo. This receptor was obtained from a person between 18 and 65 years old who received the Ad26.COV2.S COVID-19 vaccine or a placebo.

The CDR3: CASRFRDNTEAFF. DNA of the CDR3: TGCGCCAGCAGATTTAGGGATAACACTGAAGCTTTCTTT. The chain combines TRBV10-1 with TRBJ1-1; no reliable D call. CDR3 length equals 13 residues. CDR1 is WNHNN, CDR2 SYGVQD, per germline (reference sequence). V lost 6 bases to trimming and J lost 2 bases, with 10 bases between them.